These 16 T cell receptor beta chains were sequenced from one sample in a study of blood T cells in healthy people across ages. Using a J-beta primer mix together with a sample-barcoded 5' primer, a second PCR was run for about 6 to 12 cycles. TCRdb reprocessed the 5' RACE reads via MiXCR and lists one record per CDR3 protein. The sample has 1,500,000 or so distinct CDR3 sequences, roughly 64% seen once. Sequences were obtained from blood. Every receptor here comes from a young man in good health.

The chain is built from TRBV4-3 and TRBJ2-3; D assignment may be TRBD1 or TRBD2 (5 bases each). Germline V gene data show CDR1 as LGHNA and CDR2 as YSLEER. The CDR3 totals 18 residues. V lost 3 bases and J lost 2, with 21 bases in between. The CDR3 nucleotides are TGCGCCAGCAGCCAGGAAGCCCAGACAGCGGCCCCCACAGATACGCAGTATTTT. Translation: CASSQEAQTAAPTDTQYF.

This chain joins TRBV29-1 and TRBJ2-2, with 8 positions matching TRBD2. With 5 bases clipped from V and 3 bases from J, the junction kept 2 bases outside the gene matches. Germline assignment: CDR1 SQVTM and CDR2 ANQGSEA. The CDR3 runs to 13 residues. The chain's CDR3 is CSVRRGDTGELFF. The CDR3 nucleotides read TGCAGCGTTCGGCGGGGGGACACCGGGGAGCTGTTTTTT.

The chain couples TRBV18 to TRBJ2-3, with a tentative D call TRBD1 (5 bases). Trimming removed 3 bases at V and 6 bases at J, with 16 bases between. CDR3 size: 15 residues. Per germline, CDR1 KGHSH and CDR2 LQKENI. CDR3 sequence: CASSPVQGAGDTQYF. The CDR3, as DNA: TGTGCCAGCTCACCGGTTCAGGGTGCCGGCGATACGCAGTATTTT. Variable domain in full (rest from reference TRBV18 and TRBJ2-3): NAGVMQNPRHLVRRRGQEARLRCSPMKGHSHVYWYRQLPEEGLKFMVYLQKENIIDESGMPKERFSAEFPKEGPSILRIQQVVRGDSAAYFCASSPVQGAGDTQYFGPGTRLTVL.

Only a few counts were recorded for this clonotype. This chain links TRBV6-2 or TRBV6-3 with TRBJ2-7; 8 bases align to TRBD1. This CDR3 spans 15 amino acids. The ends lost 7 bases at V and 3 bases at J; junction bases unmatched: 11. Germline values: CDR1 MNHEY, CDR2 SVGEGT. The CDR3 loop reads CASTSIGDRSYEQYF. The DNA for the CDR3 is TGTGCCAGCACCTCGATAGGGGACAGGAGCTACGAGCAGTACTTC.

This clonotype was picked up a small number of times. The V and J genes are TRBV10-3 and TRBJ2-6; no firm D call. This CDR3 spans 15 amino acids. V gave up 3 bases and J gave up 0 bases, with 6 bases separating them. Germline lookup yields CDR1 ENHRY and CDR2 SYGVKD. CDR3 in DNA: TGTGCCATCAGTGACGGCGACTCTGGGGCCAACGTCCTGACTTTC. It is translated as CAISDGDSGANVLTF.

This clonotype has a handful of counts. The chain joins TRBV29-1 to TRBJ2-5; 12 bases fit TRBD1. Germline V gene lookup returns CDR1 SQVTM and CDR2 ANQGSEA. The V and J ends lost 4 bases and 5 bases, in that order; junction bases with no gene match: 5. This CDR3 is 14 amino acids long. CDR3 nucleotides: TGCAGCGTTGCCGGGACAGGGGGCATGGAGACCCAGTACTTC. Translating gives CSVAGTGGMETQYF.

The rearrangement links TRBV5-5 to TRBJ2-5, with D possibly TRBD1 on 6 matching bases. Germline V lookup: CDR1 SGHKS, CDR2 YYEKEE (reference sequence). V was pared by 2 bases and J by 5 bases, with 13 bases between. The CDR3 sequence is 14 residues long. The CDR3 DNA is TGTGCCAGCAGCTTCTCCAGGGGAATCGAGACCCAGTACTTC. Its protein is CASSFSRGIETQYF.

The genes are TRBV6-5 and TRBJ2-7, with no clear D. Germline CDR1 is MNHEY and CDR2 is SVGAGI. There are 16 residues in the CDR3. V lost 0 bases and J 0 bases, leaving 12 bases between the germline ends. The CDR3 region has the DNA TGTGCCAGCAGTTACTCGATGGGTGATAGCTCCTACGAGCAGTACTTC. Translating it yields CASSYSMGDSSYEQYF.

The rearrangement joins TRBV20-1 to TRBJ1-4; D might be TRBD1 (6 bases). The V gene lost 6 bases and the J gene lost 4 bases, with 21 bases spanning the gap. CDR1 and CDR2 from the germline V gene are DFQATT and SNEGSKA (reference sequence). The CDR3 has 16 residues. Here the CDR3 reads CSAKPRTAPRNEKLFF. The CDR3 DNA reads as TGCAGTGCCAAACCACGGACAGCCCCACGTAATGAAAAACTGTTTTTT.

The gene calls are TRBV11-2 and TRBJ1-6; D may be TRBD1 (5 bases). Trimming took off 1 base at V and 7 bases at J, with 11 bases between the two ends. CDR3 size: 15 residues. Germline-derived CDR1 and CDR2 are SGHAT and FQNNGV. The CDR3 DNA sequence: TGTGCCAGCAGCTTAGCCGGGGCCTTAAATTCACCCCTCCACTTT. Its translation: CASSLAGALNSPLHF.

J is TRBJ2-6 and V is TRBV6-5; D perhaps matches TRBD1 (6 bases). Germline loops: CDR1 MNHEY, CDR2 SVGAGI. CDR3 size: 16 residues. V was cut by 6 bases and J by 0 bases, with 12 bases left in between. The CDR3 DNA reads as TGTGCCAGCAGCCCCCCGGACAGCTCTGGGGCCAACGTCCTGACTTTC. Protein sequence: CASSPPDSSGANVLTF.

This clonotype was picked up a small number of times. The gene calls are TRBV5-6 and TRBJ1-2; 9 nucleotides agree with TRBD1. The CDR3 has 14 residues. V was pared by 3 bases and J by 3 bases, with 3 bases of the junction left unmatched. From germline, CDR1 is SGHDT and CDR2 YYEEEE. The CDR3 nucleotides are TGTGCCAGCAGCTCACAGGGGGCCGACTATGGCTACACCTTC. Translating gives CASSSQGADYGYTF.

Note on this clonotype: Its ends do not fully match the called genes, so a read error is possible. This chain joins TRBV11-2 and TRBJ2-7, with no clear D. Per germline, CDR1 SGHAT and CDR2 FQNNGV. The CDR3 is 14 residues long. The CDR3: CAGSLVRDPYEQYF. CDR3 DNA sequence: TGTGCCGGCAGCTTAGTACGAGACCCCTACGAGCAGTACTTC.

This clonotype appeared a single time. The genes are TRBV6-6 and TRBJ2-1; D is unclear. Between the trimmed V and J ends, which lost 8 bases and 0 bases, there was a span of 8 bases. Germline CDR1 is MNHNY and CDR2 is SVGAGI (reference sequence). This CDR3 is built from 13 residues. In DNA, the CDR3 is TGTGCCAGCCTACAGATCTCCTACAATGAGCAGTTCTTC. Protein: CASLQISYNEQFF.

This clonotype was detected only a few times. CDR3 amino acids: CSAPSGGVTDTQYF. CDR3 DNA: TGCAGTGCCCCTAGCGGGGGAGTCACAGATACGCAGTATTTT. This chain connects TRBV20-1 to TRBJ2-3; 10 bases are a match to TRBD2. J gave up 2 bases and V 6 bases, and 5 bases lay outside the gene matches. Germline V gene lookup returns CDR1 DFQATT and CDR2 SNEGSKA (reference sequence). The CDR3 totals 14 residues.

The gene calls are TRBV7-9 and TRBJ2-7; no clear D gene. Trimming shortened V by 3 bases and J by 3 bases, and 12 bases separated the two germline ends. CDR1 is SEHNR and CDR2 is FQNEAQ in the germline V gene (reference sequence). This CDR3 has 14 residues. In nucleotides, the CDR3 is TGTGCCAGCAGCTTCGGCGGCTTGTACTACGAGCAGTACTTC. As protein: CASSFGGLYYEQYF.